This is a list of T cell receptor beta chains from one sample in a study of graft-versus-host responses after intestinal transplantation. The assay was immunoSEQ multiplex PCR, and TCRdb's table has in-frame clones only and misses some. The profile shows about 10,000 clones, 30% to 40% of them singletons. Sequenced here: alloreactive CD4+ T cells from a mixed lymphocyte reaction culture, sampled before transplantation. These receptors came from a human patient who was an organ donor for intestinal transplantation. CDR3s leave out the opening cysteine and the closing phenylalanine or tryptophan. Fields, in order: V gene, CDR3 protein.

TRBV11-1 ASSPGGTAGNTIY
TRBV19 ASSIGLENTIY
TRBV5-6 ASSLSVGNSNQPQH
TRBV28 ASRTGLAGGNEQF
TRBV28 ASSLIPGVNTEAF
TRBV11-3 ASSLDGWIPEAF
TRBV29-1 SVERGGQGAVDTQY
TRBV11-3 ASSLGATNEKLF
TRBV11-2 ASSFRDRGTDTQY
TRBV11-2 ASSLEQGDTEAF
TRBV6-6 ASIGQNTEAF
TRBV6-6 ASSYGGYEKLF
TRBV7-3 ASSLAEYYEQY
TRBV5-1 ASSTGHGEAF
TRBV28 ASSLLGQGRYT
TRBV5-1 ASSLKTGTEAF
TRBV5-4 ASSLAYTGVQGYT
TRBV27 ASSLMFSTRGYNEQF
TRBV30 AWGGQFYGYT
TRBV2 ASSYEENTEAF
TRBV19 ASSTLGTMSTDTQY
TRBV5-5 ASSPAGTEATGELF
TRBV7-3 ASSLETRPQH
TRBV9 ASSVGWTGQGNEKLF
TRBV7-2 ASSLETQY
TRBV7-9 ASISQGFNEQY
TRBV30 AWRRGTGELF
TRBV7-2 ASSLGDASSGNTIY
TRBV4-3 ASSQDPGSSYEQY